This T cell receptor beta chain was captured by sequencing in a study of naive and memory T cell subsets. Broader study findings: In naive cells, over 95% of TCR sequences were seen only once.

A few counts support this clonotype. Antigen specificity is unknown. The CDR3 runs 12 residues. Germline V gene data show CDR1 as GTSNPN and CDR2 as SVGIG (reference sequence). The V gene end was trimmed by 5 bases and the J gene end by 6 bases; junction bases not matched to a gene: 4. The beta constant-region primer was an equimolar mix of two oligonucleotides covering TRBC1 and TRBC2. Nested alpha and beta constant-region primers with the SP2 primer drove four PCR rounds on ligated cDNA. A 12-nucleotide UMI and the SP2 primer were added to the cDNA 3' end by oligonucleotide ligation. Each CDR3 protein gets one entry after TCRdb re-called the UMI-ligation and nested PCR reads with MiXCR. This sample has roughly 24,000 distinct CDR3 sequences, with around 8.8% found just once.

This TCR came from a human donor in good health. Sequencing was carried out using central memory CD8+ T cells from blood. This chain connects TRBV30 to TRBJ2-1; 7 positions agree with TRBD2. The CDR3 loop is CAWDGRTNEQFF. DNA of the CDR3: TGTGCCTGGGACGGGAGGACCAATGAGCAGTTCTTC.